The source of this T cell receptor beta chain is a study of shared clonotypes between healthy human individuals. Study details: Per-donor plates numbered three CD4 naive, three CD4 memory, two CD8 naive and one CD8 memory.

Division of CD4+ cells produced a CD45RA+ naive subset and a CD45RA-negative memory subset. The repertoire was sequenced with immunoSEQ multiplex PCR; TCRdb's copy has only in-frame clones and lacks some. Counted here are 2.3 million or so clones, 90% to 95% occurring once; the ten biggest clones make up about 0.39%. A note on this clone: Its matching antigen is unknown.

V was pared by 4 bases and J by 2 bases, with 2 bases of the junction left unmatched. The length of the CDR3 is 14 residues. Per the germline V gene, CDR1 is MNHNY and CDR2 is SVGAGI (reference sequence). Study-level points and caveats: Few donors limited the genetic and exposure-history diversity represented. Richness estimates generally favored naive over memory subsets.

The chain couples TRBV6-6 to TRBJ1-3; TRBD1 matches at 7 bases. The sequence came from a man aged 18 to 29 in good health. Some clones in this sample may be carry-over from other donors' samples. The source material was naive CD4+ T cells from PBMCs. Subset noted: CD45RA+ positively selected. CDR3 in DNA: TGTGCCAGCAGTTTACAGGGGACTGGAAACACCATATATTTT. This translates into CASSLQGTGNTIYF.